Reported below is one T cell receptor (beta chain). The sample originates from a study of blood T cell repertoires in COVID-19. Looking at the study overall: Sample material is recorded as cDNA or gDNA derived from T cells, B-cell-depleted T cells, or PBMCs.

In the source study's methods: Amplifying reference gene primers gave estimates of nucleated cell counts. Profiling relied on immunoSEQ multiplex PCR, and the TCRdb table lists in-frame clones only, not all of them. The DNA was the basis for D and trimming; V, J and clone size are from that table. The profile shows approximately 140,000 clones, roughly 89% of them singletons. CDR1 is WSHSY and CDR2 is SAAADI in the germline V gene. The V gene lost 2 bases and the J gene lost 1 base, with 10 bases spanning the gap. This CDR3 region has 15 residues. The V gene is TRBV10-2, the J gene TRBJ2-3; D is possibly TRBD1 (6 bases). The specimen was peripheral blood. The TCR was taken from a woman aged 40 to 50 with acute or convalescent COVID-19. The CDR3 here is CASSEVAGGTDTQYF. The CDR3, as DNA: TGCGCCAGCAGTGAGGTGGCAGGGGGCACAGATACGCAGTATTTT.